This T cell receptor (beta chain) is drawn from a study of control samples from healthy donors and cancer patients. The length of the CDR3 is 17 residues. CDR1 is MDHEN and CDR2 is SYDVKM in the germline V gene. V lost 8 bases to trimming and J lost 5 bases; unmatched junction nucleotides: 16. The table came from immunoSEQ multiplex PCR; TCRdb's copy has only in-frame clones and leaves some out. The table records 150,000 to 200,000 clones, around 87% of them present only once. The sequenced material came from blood. The chain carries TRBV28 and TRBJ1-1; TRBD1 agrees at 11 bases. This sequence originates from a woman between 50 and 59 years old in good health. The CDR3 protein is CASGEGGTGGMRTEAFF. In DNA form, the CDR3 reads TGTGCCAGCGGGGAAGGTGGGACAGGGGGAATGAGAACTGAAGCTTTCTTT.